This T cell receptor (beta chain) was identified in a study of neurological immune-mediated disorders. V lost 3 bases to trimming and J lost 2 bases, with 10 bases between them. The length of the CDR3 is 14 residues. The germline V gene encodes CDR1 DFQATT and CDR2 SNEGSKA (reference sequence). This clonotype was picked up many times. What it binds is not known. TCRdb redid the calling of the 5' RACE reads with MiXCR, one entry per CDR3 protein. The table includes approximately 60,000 distinct CDR3 sequences, around 4% detected once. Overall study results and limits: TCR clonal expansion peaked in HTLV-1-associated myelopathy patients and was lowest in multiple sclerosis patients.

This clonotype was sampled from a man aged 50 to 59 with multiple sclerosis. The chain has TRBV20-1 and TRBJ1-4, with a possible D match to TRBD1 (5 bases). The specimen sequenced was PBMCs. The CDR3 reads CSASGRATNEKLFF. DNA for the CDR3: TGCAGTGCTAGTGGCAGGGCTACTAATGAAAAACTGTTTTTT.